This T cell receptor beta chain was found in a study of PD-1 blockade in classical Hodgkin lymphoma. The study's findings and limits: The study found complete responders had baseline diversity similar to newly diagnosed patients. Compared with baseline, CD4+ but not CD8+ TCR diversity had risen significantly by C4D1.

Trimming cost V 5 bases and J 1 base, with 12 bases left between them. Germline V CDR1 and CDR2: SGHTS, YDEGEE. The CDR3 loop spans 14 amino acids. About this clone itself: No antigen is known for it.

After autologous stem cell transplantation all patients relapsed, and prior brentuximab vedotin exposure differed between cohorts. The table came from immunoSEQ multiplex PCR; TCRdb's copy has only in-frame clones and leaves some out. Here the sample spans some 25,000 clones, more than 75% being singletons. This chain links TRBV5-8 with TRBJ2-5, with D possibly TRBD1 on 5 matching bases. The source of this sequence is a human donor with classical Hodgkin lymphoma. The sample in question was peripheral blood mononuclear cells (PBMCs), obtained at baseline. Here the CDR3 DNA reads TGTGCCAGCAGGATTCACAGGAGCCAAGAGACCCAGTACTTC. Its protein is CASRIHRSQETQYF.